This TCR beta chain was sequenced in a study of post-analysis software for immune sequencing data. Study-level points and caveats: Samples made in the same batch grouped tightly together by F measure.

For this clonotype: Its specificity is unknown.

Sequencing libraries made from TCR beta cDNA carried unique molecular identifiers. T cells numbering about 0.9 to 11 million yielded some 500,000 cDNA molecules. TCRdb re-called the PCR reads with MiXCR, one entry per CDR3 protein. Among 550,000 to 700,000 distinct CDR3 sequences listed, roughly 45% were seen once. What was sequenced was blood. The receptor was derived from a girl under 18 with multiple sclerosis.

Written as DNA, the CDR3 is TGTGCCAGCAGTCGATCGACCGGGGAGCTGTTTTTT. It yields the protein CASSRSTGELFF. The V and J genes are TRBV12-3 or TRBV12-4 and TRBJ2-2, with unresolved D. The CDR3 loop spans 12 amino acids. Trimming stripped 5 bases from V and 5 bases from J, with 6 bases between.